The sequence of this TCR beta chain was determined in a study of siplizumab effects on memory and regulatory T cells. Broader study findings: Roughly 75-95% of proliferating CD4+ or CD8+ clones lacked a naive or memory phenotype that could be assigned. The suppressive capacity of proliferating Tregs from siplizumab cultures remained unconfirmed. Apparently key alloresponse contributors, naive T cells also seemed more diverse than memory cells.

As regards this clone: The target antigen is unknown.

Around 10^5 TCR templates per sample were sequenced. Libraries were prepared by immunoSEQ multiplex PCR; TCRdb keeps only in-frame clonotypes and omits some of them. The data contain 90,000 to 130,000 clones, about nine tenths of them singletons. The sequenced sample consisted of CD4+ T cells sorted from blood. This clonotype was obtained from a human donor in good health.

The CDR3 sequence: CASSPGTGVARVTDTQYF. The CDR3 DNA follows: TGTGCCAGTAGTCCAGGGACAGGAGTAGCGCGGGTTACAGATACGCAGTATTTT. The chain combines TRBV19 with TRBJ2-3, with 8 bases matching TRBD1. Germline V lookup: CDR1 LNHDA, CDR2 SQIVND (reference sequence). The CDR3 runs 18 residues. Losses at the gene ends were 5 bases for V and 3 bases for J; bases not matched to a gene: 16.